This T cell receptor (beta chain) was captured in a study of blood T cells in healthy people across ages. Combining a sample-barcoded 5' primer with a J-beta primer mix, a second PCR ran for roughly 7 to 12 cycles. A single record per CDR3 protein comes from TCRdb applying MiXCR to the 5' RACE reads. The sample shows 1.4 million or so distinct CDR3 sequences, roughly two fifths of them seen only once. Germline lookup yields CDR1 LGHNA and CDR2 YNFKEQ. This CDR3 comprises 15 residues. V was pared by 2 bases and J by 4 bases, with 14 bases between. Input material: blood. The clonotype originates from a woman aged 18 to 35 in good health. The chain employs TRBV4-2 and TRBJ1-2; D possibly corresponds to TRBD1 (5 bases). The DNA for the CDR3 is TGTGCCAGCAGCCAAATCGTCCAGGGCCTCTATGGCTACACCTTC. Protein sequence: CASSQIVQGLYGYTF.